This TCR beta chain was found in a study of blood T cell repertoires in COVID-19. Study in general: Acute-phase and convalescent COVID-19 samples originated in the United States, Italy and Spain. Nucleic acid was either cDNA or gDNA, and it came from T cells, B-cell-depleted T cells, or PBMCs.

Generated by immunoSEQ multiplex PCR, the TCRdb table keeps only in-frame clones and is missing some. The sample includes about 200,000 clones, around 84% of them seen just once. V lost 0 bases and J 12 bases, leaving 13 bases between the germline ends. Per germline, CDR1 SGHRS and CDR2 YFSETQ. The CDR3 totals 14 residues. V and J are TRBV5-1 and TRBJ1-6; unclear D gene. Specimen: peripheral blood. The sequence came from a human donor in a cohort sampled during active COVID-19. CDR3 in amino acids: CASSLVGAPGPLHF. The DNA of the CDR3 is TGCGCCAGCAGCTTGGTGGGAGCACCGGGACCCCTCCACTTT.